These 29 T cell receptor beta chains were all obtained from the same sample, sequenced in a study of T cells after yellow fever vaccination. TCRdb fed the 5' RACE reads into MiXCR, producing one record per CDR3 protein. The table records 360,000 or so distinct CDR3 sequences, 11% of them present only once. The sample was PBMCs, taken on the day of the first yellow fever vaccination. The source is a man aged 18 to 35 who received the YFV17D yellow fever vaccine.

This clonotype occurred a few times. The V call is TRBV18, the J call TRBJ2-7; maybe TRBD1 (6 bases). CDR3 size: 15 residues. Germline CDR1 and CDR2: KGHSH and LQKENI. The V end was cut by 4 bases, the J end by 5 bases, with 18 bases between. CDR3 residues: CASSLSLDSSHEQYF. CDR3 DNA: TGTGCCAGCTCACTGAGTCTGGACAGTTCCCACGAGCAGTACTTC.

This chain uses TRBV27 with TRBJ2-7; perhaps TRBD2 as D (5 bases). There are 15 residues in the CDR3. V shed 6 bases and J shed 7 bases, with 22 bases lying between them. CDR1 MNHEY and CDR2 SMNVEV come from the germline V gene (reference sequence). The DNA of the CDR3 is TGTGCCAGCAGCCTTACGGGGTCTCATCTAGGTGAGCAGTACGTC. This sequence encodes CASSLTGSHLGEQYV.

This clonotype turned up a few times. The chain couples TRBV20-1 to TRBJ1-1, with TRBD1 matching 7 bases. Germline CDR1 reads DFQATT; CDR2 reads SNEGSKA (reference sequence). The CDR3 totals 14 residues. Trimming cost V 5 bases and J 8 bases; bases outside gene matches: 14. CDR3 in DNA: TGCAGTGCTCGTCATTGGGACAGCCGTAGAGAAGCTTTCTTT. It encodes CSARHWDSRREAFF.

The CDR3 loop is CASSFGRGGPGELFF. CDR3 bases: TGTGCCAGCAGCTTCGGACGCGGGGGGCCTGGGGAGCTGTTTTTT. The J gene is TRBJ2-2, the V gene TRBV5-5, with 8 nucleotides matching TRBD2. With V trimmed by 2 bases and J by 8 bases, 8 bases remained unmatched. Germline V gene data show CDR1 as SGHKS and CDR2 as YYEKEE (reference sequence). The CDR3 loop spans 15 amino acids.

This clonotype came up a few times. CDR3 residues: CSVDRGEQYV. The CDR3 DNA sequence: TGCAGTGTCGACCGCGGCGAGCAGTACGTC. J is TRBJ2-7 and V is TRBV20-1; D is unresolved. This CDR3 is 10 amino acids long. Germline lookup yields CDR1 DFQATT and CDR2 SNEGSKA (reference sequence). V gave up 7 bases and J gave up 6 bases, with 10 bases separating them.

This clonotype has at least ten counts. CDR3 DNA: TGCGCCAGCAGCCCGCTTTCGGGGCCCTCCAATGAGCAGTTCTTC. Protein product: CASSPLSGPSNEQFF. The V gene is TRBV5-1, the J gene TRBJ2-1; D possibly matches TRBD1 or TRBD2 (5 bases each). There are 15 residues in the CDR3. Germline values: CDR1 SGHRS, CDR2 YFSETQ. Trimming cost V 4 bases and J 6 bases, with 17 bases left between them. Full variable domain (outside the CDR3, taken from reference TRBV5-1 and TRBJ2-1): KAGVTQTPRYLIKTRGQQVTLSCSPISGHRSVSWYQQTPGQGLQFLFEYFSETQRNKGNFPGRFSGRQFSNSRSEMNVSTLELGDSALYLCASSPLSGPSNEQFFGPGTRLTVL.

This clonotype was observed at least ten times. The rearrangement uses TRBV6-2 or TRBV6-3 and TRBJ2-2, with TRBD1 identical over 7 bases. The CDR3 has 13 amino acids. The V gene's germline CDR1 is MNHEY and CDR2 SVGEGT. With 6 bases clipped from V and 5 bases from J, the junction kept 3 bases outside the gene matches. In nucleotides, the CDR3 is TGTGCCAGCAGACGACAGGGAACCGGGGAGCTGTTTTTT. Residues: CASRRQGTGELFF.

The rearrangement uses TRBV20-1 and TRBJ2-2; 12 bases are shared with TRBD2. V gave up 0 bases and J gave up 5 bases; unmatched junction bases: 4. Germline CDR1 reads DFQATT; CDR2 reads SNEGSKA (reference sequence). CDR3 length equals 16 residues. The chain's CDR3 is CSARDITSGGTGELFF. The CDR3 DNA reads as TGCAGTGCTAGAGATATAACTAGCGGGGGGACCGGGGAGCTGTTTTTT.

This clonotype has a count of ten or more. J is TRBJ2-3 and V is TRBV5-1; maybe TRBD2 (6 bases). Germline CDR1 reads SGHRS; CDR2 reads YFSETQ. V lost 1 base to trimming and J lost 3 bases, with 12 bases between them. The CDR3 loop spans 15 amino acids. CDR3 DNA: TGCGCCAGCAGCTTGCGGGGGATCGGGACAGATACGCAGTATTTT. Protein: CASSLRGIGTDTQYF.

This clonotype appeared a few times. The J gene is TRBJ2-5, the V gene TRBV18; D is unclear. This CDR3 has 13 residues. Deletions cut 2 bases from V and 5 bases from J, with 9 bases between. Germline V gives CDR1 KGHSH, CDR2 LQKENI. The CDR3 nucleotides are TGTGCCAGCTCACCAACAGATGGGGAGACCCAGTACTTC. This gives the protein CASSPTDGETQYF.

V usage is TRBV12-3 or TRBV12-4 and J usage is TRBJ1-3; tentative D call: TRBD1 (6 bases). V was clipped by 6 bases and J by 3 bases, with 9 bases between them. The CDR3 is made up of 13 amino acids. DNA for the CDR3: TGTGCCAGCAGCACAGGGATTGGAAACACCATATATTTT. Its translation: CASSTGIGNTIYF.

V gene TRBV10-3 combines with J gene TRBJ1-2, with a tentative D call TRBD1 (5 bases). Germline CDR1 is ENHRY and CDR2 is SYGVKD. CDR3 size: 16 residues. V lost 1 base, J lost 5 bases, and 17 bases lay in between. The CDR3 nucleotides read TGTGCCATCAGTGAGTTATCCGGGACTCCTAGGTATGGCTACACCTTC. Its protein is CAISELSGTPRYGYTF.

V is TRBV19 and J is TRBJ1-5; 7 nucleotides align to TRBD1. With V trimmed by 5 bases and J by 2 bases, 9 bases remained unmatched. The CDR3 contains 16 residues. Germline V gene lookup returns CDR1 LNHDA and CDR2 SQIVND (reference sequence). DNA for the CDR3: TGTGCCAGTAGTCCGGTGACAGGGCTCGGCAATCAGCCCCAGCATTTT. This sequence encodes CASSPVTGLGNQPQHF.

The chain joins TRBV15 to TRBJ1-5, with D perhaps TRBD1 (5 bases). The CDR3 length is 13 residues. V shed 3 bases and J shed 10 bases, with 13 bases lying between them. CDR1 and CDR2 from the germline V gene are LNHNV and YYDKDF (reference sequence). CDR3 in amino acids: CATSRAGIAPQHF. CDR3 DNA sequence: TGTGCCACCAGCAGGGCAGGGATAGCTCCCCAGCATTTT.

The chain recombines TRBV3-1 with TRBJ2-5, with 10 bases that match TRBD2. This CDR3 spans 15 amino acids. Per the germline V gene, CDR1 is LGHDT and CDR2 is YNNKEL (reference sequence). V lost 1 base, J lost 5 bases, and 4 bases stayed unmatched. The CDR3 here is CASSQGLSGGETQYF. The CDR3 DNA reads TGTGCCAGCAGCCAAGGTCTTAGCGGGGGGGAGACCCAGTACTTC.

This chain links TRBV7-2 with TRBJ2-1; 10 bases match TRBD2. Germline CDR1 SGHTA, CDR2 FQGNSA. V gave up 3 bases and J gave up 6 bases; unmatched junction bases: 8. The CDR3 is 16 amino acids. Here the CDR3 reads CASSFQVLAGSNEQFF. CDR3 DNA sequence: TGTGCCAGCAGCTTTCAAGTACTAGCGGGGTCCAATGAGCAGTTCTTC. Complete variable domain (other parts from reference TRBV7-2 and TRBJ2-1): GAGVSQSPSNKVTEKGKDVELRCDPISGHTALYWYRQSLGQGLEFLIYFQGNSAPDKSGLPSDRFSAERTGGSVSTLTIQRTQQEDSAVYLCASSFQVLAGSNEQFFGPGTRLTVL.

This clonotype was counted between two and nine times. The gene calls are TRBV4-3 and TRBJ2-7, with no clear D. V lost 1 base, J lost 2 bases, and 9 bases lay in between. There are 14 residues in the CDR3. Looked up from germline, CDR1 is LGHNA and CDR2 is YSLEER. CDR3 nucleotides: TGCGCCAGCAGCCAAGGCCAGGATACCTACGAGCAGTACTTC. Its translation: CASSQGQDTYEQYF.

In DNA, the CDR3 is TGTGCCAGCGGCCCGGACGGAGATTATGGCTACACCTTC. It encodes CASGPDGDYGYTF. This chain connects TRBV5-8 to TRBJ1-2; D is ambiguous. This CDR3 is 13 amino acids long. CDR1 SGHTS and CDR2 YDEGEE come from the germline V gene. The V end was cut by 7 bases, the J end by 5 bases, with 15 bases between.

CDR3 sequence: CASAPGADTQYF. CDR3 bases: TGCGCCAGCGCCCCGGGCGCAGATACGCAGTATTTT. V usage is TRBV5-1 and J usage is TRBJ2-3; D gene ambiguous. The V end was cut by 7 bases, the J end by 4 bases, with 10 bases between. The CDR3 spans 12 residues. Germline CDR1 and CDR2: SGHRS and YFSETQ. Looking up the rest from reference TRBV5-1 and TRBJ2-3 gives the full variable domain: KAGVTQTPRYLIKTRGQQVTLSCSPISGHRSVSWYQQTPGQGLQFLFEYFSETQRNKGNFPGRFSGRQFSNSRSEMNVSTLELGDSALYLCASAPGADTQYFGPGTRLTVL.

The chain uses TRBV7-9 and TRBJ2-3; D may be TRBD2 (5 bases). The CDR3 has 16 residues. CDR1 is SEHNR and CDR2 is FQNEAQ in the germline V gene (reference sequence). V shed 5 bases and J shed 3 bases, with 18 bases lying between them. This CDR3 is CASSQRVDGVTDTQYF. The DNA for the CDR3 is TGTGCCAGCAGCCAGAGGGTGGACGGGGTAACAGATACGCAGTATTTT. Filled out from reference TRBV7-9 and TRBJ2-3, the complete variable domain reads DTGVSQNPRHKITKRGQNVTFRCDPISEHNRLYWYRQTLGQGPEFLTYFQNEAQLEKSRLLSDRFSAERPKGSFSTLEIQRTEQGDSAMYLCASSQRVDGVTDTQYFGPGTRLTVL.

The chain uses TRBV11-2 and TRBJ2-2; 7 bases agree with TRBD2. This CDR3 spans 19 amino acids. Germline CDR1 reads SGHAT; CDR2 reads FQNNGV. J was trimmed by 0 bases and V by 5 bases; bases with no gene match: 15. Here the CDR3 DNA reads TGTGCCAGCAGCGCTCATTTCAGGGTAGCGGGCACGAACACCGGGGAGCTGTTTTTT. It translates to CASSAHFRVAGTNTGELFF. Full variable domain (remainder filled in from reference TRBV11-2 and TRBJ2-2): EAGVAQSPRYKIIEKRQSVAFWCNPISGHATLYWYQQILGQGPKLLIQFQNNGVVDDSQLPKDRFSAERLKGVDSTLKIQPAKLEDSAVYLCASSAHFRVAGTNTGELFFGEGSRLTVL.

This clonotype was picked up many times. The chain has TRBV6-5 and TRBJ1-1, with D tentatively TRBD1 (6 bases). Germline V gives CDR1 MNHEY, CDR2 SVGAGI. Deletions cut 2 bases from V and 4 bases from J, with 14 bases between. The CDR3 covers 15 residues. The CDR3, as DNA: TGTGCCAGCAGTTACCTCTCCGCAGGGGCCACTGAAGCTTTCTTT. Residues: CASSYLSAGATEAFF.

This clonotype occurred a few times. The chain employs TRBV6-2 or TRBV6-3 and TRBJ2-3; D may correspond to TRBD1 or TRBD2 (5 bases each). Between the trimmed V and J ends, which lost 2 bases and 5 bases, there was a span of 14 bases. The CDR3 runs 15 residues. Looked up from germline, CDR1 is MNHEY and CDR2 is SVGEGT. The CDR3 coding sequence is TGTGCCAGCAGTTACGTTGGGGGTTCTGGAGATACGCAGTATTTT. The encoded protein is CASSYVGGSGDTQYF.

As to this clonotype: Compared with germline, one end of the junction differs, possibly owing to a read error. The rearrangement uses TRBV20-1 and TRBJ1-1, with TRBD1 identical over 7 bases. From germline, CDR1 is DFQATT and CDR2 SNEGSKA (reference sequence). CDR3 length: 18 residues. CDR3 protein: CSARNLGGGGGRNTESFF. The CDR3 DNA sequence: TGCAGTGCTAGAAACCTTGGCGGTGGAGGGGGCCGGAACACTGAATCTTTCTTT.

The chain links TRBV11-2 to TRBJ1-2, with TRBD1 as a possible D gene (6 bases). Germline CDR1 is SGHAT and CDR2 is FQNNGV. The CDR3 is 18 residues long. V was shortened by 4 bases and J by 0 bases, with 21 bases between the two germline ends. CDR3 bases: TGTGCCAGCAGCTACCGGTTTGGCAGGGGAATGACTAACTATGGCTACACCTTC. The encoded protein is CASSYRFGRGMTNYGYTF.

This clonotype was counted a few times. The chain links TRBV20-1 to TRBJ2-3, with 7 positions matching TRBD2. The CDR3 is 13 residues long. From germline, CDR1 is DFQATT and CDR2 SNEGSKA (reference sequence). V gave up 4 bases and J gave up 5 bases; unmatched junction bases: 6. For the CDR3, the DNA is TGCAGTGCTAAAATTCCGGGGGGAGATACGCAGTATTTT. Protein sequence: CSAKIPGGDTQYF.

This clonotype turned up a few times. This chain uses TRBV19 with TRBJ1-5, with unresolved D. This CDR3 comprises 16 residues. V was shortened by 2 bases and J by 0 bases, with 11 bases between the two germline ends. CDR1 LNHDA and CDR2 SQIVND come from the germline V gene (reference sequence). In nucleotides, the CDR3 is TGTGCCAGTAGTATAAAGATCAGGAATAGCAATCAGCCCCAGCATTTT. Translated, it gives CASSIKIRNSNQPQHF.

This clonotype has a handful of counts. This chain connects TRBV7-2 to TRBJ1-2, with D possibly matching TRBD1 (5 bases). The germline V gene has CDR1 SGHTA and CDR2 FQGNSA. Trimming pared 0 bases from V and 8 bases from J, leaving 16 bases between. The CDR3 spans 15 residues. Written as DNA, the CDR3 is TGTGCCAGCAGCTTAGCGGCTGGGGGTGAGGAGGGCTACACCTTC. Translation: CASSLAAGGEEGYTF.

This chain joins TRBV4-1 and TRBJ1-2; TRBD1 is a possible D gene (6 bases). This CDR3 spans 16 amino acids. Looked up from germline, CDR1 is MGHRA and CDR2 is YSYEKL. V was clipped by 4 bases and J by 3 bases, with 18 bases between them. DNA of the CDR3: TGCGCCAGCAGCCTTCCCGGGGGGCTGGTGCACTATGGCTACACCTTC. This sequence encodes CASSLPGGLVHYGYTF.